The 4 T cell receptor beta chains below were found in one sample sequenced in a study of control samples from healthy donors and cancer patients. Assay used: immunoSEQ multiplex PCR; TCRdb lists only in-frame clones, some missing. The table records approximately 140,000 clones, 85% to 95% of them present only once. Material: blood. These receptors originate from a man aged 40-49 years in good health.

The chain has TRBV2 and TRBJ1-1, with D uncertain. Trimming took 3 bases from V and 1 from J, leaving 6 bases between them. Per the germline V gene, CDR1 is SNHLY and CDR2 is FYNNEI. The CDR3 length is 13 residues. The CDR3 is CASSDQENTEAFF. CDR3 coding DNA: TGTGCCAGCAGTGATCAGGAGAACACTGAAGCTTTCTTT.

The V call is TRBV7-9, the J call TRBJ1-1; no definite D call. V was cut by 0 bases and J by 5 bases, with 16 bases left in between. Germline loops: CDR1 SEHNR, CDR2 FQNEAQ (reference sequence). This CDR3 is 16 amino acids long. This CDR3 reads CASSLAGSGVMTEAFF. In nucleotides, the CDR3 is TGTGCCAGCAGCTTAGCGGGCAGTGGAGTAATGACTGAAGCTTTCTTT.

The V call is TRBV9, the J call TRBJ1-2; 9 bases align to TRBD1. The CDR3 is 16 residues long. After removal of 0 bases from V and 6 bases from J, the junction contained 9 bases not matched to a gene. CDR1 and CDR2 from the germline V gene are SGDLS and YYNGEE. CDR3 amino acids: CASSVVPPGQGDGYTF. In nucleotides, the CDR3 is TGTGCCAGCAGCGTAGTCCCACCGGGACAGGGAGATGGCTACACCTTC.

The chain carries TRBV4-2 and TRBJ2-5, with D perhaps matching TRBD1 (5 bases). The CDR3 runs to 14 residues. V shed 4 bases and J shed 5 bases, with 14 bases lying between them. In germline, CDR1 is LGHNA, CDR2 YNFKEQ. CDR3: CASSPLLGPETQYF. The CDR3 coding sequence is TGTGCCAGCAGCCCTCTGTTGGGGCCGGAGACCCAGTACTTC.